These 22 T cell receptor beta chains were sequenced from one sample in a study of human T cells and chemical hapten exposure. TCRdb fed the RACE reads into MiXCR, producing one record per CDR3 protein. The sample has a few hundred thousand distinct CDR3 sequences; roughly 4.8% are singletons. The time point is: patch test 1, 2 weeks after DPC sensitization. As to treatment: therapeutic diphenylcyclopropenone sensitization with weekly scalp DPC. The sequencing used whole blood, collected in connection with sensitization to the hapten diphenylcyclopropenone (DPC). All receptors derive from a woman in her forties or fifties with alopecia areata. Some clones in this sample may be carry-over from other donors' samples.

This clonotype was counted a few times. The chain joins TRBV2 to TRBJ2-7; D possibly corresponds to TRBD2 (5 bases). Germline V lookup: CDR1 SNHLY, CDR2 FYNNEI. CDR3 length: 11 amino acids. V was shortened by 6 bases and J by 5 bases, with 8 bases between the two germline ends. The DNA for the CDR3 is TGTGCCAGCAGGCTTAGCGACGAGCAGTACTTC. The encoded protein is CASRLSDEQYF.

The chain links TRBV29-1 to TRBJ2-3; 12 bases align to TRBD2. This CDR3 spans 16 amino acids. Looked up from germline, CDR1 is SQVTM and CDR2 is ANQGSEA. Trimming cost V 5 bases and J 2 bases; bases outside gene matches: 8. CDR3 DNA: TGCAGCGTTCCTAGACTAGCGGGGGTAAACACAGATACGCAGTATTTT. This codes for CSVPRLAGVNTDTQYF.

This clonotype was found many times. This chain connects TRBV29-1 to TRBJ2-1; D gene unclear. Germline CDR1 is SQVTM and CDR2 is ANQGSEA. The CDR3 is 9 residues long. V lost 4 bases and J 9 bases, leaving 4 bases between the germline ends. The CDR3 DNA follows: TGCAGCGTTGCTAGTGAGCAGTTCTTC. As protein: CSVASEQFF.

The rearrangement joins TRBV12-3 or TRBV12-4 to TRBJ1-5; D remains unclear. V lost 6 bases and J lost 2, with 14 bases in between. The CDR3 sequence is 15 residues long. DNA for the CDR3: TGTGCCAGCAGGCCTGAAGTTAGGGGCAATCAGCCCCAGCATTTT. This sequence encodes CASRPEVRGNQPQHF.

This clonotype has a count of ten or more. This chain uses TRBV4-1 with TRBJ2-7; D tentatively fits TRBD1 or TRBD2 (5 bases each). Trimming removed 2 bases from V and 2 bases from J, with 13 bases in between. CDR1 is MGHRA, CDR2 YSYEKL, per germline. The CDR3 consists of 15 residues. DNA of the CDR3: TGCGCCAGCAGCCAACTGCCTAGAGGGGCCTACGAGCAGTACTTC. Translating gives CASSQLPRGAYEQYF.

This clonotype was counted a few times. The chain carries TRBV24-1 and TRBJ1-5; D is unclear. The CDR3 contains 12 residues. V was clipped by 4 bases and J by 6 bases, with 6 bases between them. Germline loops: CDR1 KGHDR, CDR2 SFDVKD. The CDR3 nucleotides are TGTGCCACCAGTGACACCGGTCAGCCCCAGCATTTT. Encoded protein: CATSDTGQPQHF.

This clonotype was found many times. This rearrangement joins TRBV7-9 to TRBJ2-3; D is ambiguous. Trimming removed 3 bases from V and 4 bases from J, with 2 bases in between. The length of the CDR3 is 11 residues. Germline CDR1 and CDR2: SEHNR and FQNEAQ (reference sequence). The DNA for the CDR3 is TGTGCCAGCAGCTTTCCAGATACGCAGTATTTT. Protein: CASSFPDTQYF.

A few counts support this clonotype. In DNA, the CDR3 is TGCAGCGTTCGACAGGGAACCTACGAGCAGTACTTC. It encodes CSVRQGTYEQYF. This chain joins TRBV29-1 and TRBJ2-7; TRBD1 matches 7 bases. The V gene's germline CDR1 is SQVTM and CDR2 ANQGSEA. V lost 5 bases, J lost 2 bases, and 3 bases stayed unmatched. CDR3 length equals 12 residues.

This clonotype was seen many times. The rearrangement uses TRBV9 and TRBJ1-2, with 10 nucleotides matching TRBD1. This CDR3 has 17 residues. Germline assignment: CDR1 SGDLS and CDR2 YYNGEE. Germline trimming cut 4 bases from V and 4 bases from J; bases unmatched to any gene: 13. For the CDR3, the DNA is TGTGCCAGCAGCCCCCGGACAGGGGGGGTAGAGGGCTATGGCTACACCTTC. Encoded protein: CASSPRTGGVEGYGYTF.

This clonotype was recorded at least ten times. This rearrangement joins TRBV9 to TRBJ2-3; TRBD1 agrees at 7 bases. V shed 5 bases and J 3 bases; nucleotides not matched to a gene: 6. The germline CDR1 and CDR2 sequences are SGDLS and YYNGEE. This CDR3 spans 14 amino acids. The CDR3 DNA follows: TGTGCCAGCAGTGGGGACAGATCGACAGATACGCAGTATTTT. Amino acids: CASSGDRSTDTQYF.

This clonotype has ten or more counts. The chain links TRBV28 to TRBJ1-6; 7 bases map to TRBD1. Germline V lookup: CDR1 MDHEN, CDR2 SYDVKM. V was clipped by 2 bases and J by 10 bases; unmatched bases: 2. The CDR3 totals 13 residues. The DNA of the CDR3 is TGTGCCAGCAGTTTAACAGGGGAATCACCCCTCCACTTT. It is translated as CASSLTGESPLHF.

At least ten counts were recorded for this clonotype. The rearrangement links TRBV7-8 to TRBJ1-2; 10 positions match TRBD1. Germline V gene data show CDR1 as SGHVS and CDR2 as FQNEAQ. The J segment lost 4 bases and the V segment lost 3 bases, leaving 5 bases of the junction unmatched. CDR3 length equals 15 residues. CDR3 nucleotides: TGTGCCAGCAGCTTGAGGGACAGGGGTTCCTATGGCTACACCTTC. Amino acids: CASSLRDRGSYGYTF.

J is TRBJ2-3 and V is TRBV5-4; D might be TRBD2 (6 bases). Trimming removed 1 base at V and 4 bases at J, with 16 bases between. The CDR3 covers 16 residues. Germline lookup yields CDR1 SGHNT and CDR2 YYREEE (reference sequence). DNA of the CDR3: TGTGCCAGCAGCTTGCCGGGACTCCTGGCTGCAGATACGCAGTATTTT. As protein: CASSLPGLLAADTQYF.

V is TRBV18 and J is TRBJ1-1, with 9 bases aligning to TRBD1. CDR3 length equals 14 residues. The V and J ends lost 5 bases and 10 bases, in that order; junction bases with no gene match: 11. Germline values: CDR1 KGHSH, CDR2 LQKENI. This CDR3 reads CASSINRGQGVAFF. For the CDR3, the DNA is TGTGCCAGCTCAATAAACAGGGGGCAAGGAGTAGCTTTCTTT.

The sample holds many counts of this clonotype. CDR3 sequence reads: CASSSPRTSGSKSYNEQFF. CDR3 nucleotides: TGTGCCAGCAGCTCACCTCGGACTAGCGGGAGTAAGTCCTACAATGAGCAGTTCTTC. The chain uses TRBV7-8 and TRBJ2-1, with 13 bases matching TRBD2. Germline-derived CDR1 and CDR2 are SGHVS and FQNEAQ. CDR3 length equals 19 residues. V lost 4 bases to trimming and J lost 1 base; unmatched junction nucleotides: 10.

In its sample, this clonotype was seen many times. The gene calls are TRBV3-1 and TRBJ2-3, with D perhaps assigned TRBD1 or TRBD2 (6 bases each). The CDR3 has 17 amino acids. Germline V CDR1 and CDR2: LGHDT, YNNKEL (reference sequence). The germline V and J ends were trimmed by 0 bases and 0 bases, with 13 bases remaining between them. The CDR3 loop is CASSQDKRGPSTDTQYF. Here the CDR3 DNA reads TGTGCCAGCAGCCAAGATAAACGGGGGCCTAGCACAGATACGCAGTATTTT.

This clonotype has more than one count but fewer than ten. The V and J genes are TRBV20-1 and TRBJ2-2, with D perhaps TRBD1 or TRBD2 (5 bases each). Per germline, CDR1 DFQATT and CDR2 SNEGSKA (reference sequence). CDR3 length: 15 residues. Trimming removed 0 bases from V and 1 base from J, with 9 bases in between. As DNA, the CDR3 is TGCAGTGCTAGAGATCCTGGGGGGAACACCGGGGAGCTGTTTTTT. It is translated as CSARDPGGNTGELFF.

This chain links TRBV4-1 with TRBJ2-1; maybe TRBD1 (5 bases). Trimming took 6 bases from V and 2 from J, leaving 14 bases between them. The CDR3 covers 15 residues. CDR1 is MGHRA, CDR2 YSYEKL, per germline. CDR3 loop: CASRGPGRTYNEQFF. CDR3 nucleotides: TGCGCCAGCAGGGGGCCGGGCAGAACCTACAATGAGCAGTTCTTC.

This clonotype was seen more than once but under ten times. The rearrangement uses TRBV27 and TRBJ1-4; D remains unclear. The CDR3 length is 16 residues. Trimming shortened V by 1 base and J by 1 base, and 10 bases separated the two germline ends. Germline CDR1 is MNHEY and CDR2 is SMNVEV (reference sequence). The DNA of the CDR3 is TGTGCCAGCAGTTTATTTTCAGGCCTAACTAATGAAAAACTGTTTTTT. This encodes CASSLFSGLTNEKLFF.

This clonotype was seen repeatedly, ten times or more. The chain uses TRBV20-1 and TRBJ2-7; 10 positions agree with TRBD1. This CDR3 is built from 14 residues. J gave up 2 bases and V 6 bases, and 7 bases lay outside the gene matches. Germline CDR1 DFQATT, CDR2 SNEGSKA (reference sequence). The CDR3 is CSAALGTGAYEQYF. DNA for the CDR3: TGCAGTGCCGCGCTCGGGACAGGGGCCTACGAGCAGTACTTC.

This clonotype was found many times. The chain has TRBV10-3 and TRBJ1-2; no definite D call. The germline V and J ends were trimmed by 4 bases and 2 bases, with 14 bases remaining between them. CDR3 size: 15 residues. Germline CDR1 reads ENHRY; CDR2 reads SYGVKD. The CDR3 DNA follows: TGTGCCATCAGTGCGACCGCTTCCGACAACTATGGCTACACCTTC. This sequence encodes CAISATASDNYGYTF.

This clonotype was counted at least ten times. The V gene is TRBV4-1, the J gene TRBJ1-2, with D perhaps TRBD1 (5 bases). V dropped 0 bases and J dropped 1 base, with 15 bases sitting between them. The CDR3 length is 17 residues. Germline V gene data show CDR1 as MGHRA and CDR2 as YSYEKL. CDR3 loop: CASSQDGGSISNYGYTF. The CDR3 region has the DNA TGCGCCAGCAGCCAAGATGGGGGGAGTATAAGTAACTATGGCTACACCTTC.